This T cell receptor beta chain is drawn from a study of cytomegalovirus exposure and HLA in healthy donors. At the level of the study: Earlier sequencing of 150 million to 200 million T cells yielded approximately 120 million unique TCR beta sequences. Whole-study findings and limits: Highest at DRB1 and lowest at HLA-C, TCR association rates differed among HLA loci in a later analysis.

Worth noting for this clone: Its matching antigen is unknown.

The PCR made use of 60 Vbeta and 13 Jbeta primers. The method was immunoSEQ multiplex PCR; TCRdb's version includes in-frame clones alone and lacks a portion of them. Among some 63,000 clones, over 70% were seen once, and the ten largest hold 3% to 4.5%. Germline V gene sequence: CDR1 WSHSY, CDR2 SAAADI. The CDR3 consists of 16 residues. Trimming cost V 5 bases and J 5 bases; bases outside gene matches: 9. The TCR comes from a woman between 40 and 55 years old in good health and CMV-seronegative. The specimen was PBMCs. The rearrangement uses TRBV10-2 and TRBJ2-1; 10 positions match TRBD2. The CDR3 is CASSPSLAGVNNEQFF. CDR3 DNA: TGCGCCAGCAGTCCGTCTCTAGCGGGAGTAAACAATGAGCAGTTCTTC.